Here is one T cell receptor beta chain with its context. How the authors handled the data: How many nucleated cells were present was estimated from reference gene primer amplification. The repertoire was sequenced with immunoSEQ multiplex PCR; TCRdb's copy has only in-frame clones and lacks some. Clonal size and the V and J genes are those of that table, whereas D and trimming came from the DNA. The sample carries about 45,000 clones, about 80% recorded once. The record originates from a study of blood T cell repertoires in COVID-19. Background on the study: Samples representing acute and convalescent COVID-19 were sourced from the United States, Italy and Spain. T cells, B-cell-depleted T cells, or PBMCs supplied cDNA or gDNA.

Sequenced input: peripheral blood. The sequence was obtained from a human donor in a cohort sampled during active COVID-19.

The CDR3 region is CASSLAGVHTGELFF. CDR3 DNA sequence: TGCGCCAGCAGCCTAGCGGGAGTTCATACCGGGGAGCTGTTTTTT. The rearrangement uses TRBV10-1 and TRBJ2-2; 10 nucleotides align to TRBD2. Unmatched junction bases numbered 6, after V lost 6 bases and J lost 5 bases. Germline loops: CDR1 WNHNN, CDR2 SYGVQD (reference sequence). This CDR3 contains 15 residues.